This is a list of T cell receptor beta chains from one sample in a study of T cells in Graves' hyperthyroidism and ophthalmopathy. TCRdb ran MiXCR on the multiplex PCR reads and lists one entry per CDR3 protein. The repertoire includes 300,000 to 450,000 distinct CDR3 sequences, more than 20% of them detected once, and around 67% sits in the top ten. The sequenced sample consisted of blood. Receptor source: a man in his forties or fifties with Graves' hyperthyroidism. Each CDR3 is given with its conserved first and last residue. Fields, in order: D gene, clone size, V gene, J gene, CDR3 DNA, CDR3 protein. D genes are given only for firm matches. Clone sizes are given selectively: once, few, many, or a class where the clone is expanded.

TRBD1	few	TRBV9	TRBJ2-7	TGTGCCAGCAGCCCCCCACCGGGACAGGGAGCCGAGCAGTACTTC	CASSPPPGQGAEQYF
-	-	TRBV28	TRBJ2-1	TGTGCCAGCAGTTTGCAGGGCGGAGTGGGCAATGAGCAGTTCTTC	CASSLQGGVGNEQFF
-	-	TRBV9	TRBJ1-3	TGTGCCAGCAGCGAGTCCGGGGCAGCCTCTGGAAACACCATATATTTT	CASSESGAASGNTIYF
TRBD2	few	TRBV2	TRBJ2-5	TGTGCCAGCAGTAAAAATGGGGGACTAGTCCAAGAGACCCAGTACTTC	CASSKNGGLVQETQYF
-	-	TRBV15	TRBJ2-7	TGTGCCACCAGCAGAGCCTCAGACGAGCAGTACTTC	CATSRASDEQYF
-	-	TRBV6-1	TRBJ2-7	TGTGCCAGCAAAGGGGGGCACGAGCAGTACTTC	CASKGGHEQYF
-	-	TRBV15	TRBJ2-7	TGTGCCACCAGCAGAGAGGCAGCTCCCTACGAGCAGTACTTC	CATSREAAPYEQYF
-	many	TRBV4-1	TRBJ2-7	TGCGCCAGCAGGAAAGCGGATAGCTCCTACGAGCAGTACTTC	CASRKADSSYEQYF
-	few	TRBV6-1	TRBJ2-1	TGTGCCAGCAGTGTTGAATCCCTGGTGGGCGAGCAGTTCTTC	CASSVESLVGEQFF
-	few	TRBV6-1	TRBJ1-2	TGTGCCAGCAGTGAACGAGGGACCTATGGCTACACCTTC	CASSERGTYGYTF
TRBD2	-	TRBV7-6	TRBJ2-1	TGTGCCAGCAGCTTAGTCGCTAGCGGAGAGTACAATGAGCAGTTCTTC	CASSLVASGEYNEQFF
-	-	TRBV18	TRBJ2-7	TGTGCCAGCTCACCACTAGGGCAACTAATCTACGAGCAGTACTTC	CASSPLGQLIYEQYF
-	many	TRBV28	TRBJ2-7	TGTGCCAGCAGCCCGGGGGGCGTCCGGGGCGAGCAGTACTTC	CASSPGGVRGEQYF
-	-	TRBV20-1	TRBJ1-2	TGCAGTGCTAGGCGGGAGATAGTGTGGGGCTACACCTTC	CSARREIVWGYTF
TRBD2	-	TRBV11-2	TRBJ2-1	TGTGCCAGCAGCTTAGAAGTCAGCGGGAGAGGATCGGAGCAGTTCTTC	CASSLEVSGRGSEQFF
-	many	TRBV2	TRBJ1-5	TGTGCCAGCAGTGAAGTCTTGGGAAATCAGCCCCAGCATTTT	CASSEVLGNQPQHF
-	many	TRBV11-2	TRBJ2-1	TGTGCCAGCAGCTTTTCTATAGACTTTTACAATGAGCAGTTCTTC	CASSFSIDFYNEQFF
-	many	TRBV6-1	TRBJ2-1	TGTGCCAGCAGTGTGCTGGCGGGATCCAACAATGAGCAGTTCTTC	CASSVLAGSNNEQFF
-	-	TRBV6-2/TRBV6-3	TRBJ2-2	TGTGCCAGCAGTTACTCCCCTTTAGGCGGGGAGCTGTTTTTT	CASSYSPLGGELFF
-	-	TRBV9	TRBJ2-5	TGTGCCAGCAGCGTAGCGGGCAGGGCAGGGGAGACCCAGTACTTC	CASSVAGRAGETQYF
TRBD1	-	TRBV28	TRBJ1-2	TGTGCCAGCAGGGGGACAGGGGTTGGATATGGCTACACCTTC	CASRGTGVGYGYTF
TRBD2	many	TRBV7-8	TRBJ2-3	TGTGCCAGCAGCTCCAGCGGGAGAGACGATACGCAGTATTTT	CASSSSGRDDTQYF
TRBD2	few	TRBV7-9	TRBJ2-5	TGTGCCAGCAGCCTACTCACTAGCGGAGAAGAGACCCAGTACTTC	CASSLLTSGEETQYF
-	-	TRBV7-2	TRBJ2-7	TGTGCCAGCAGCTTAACGGACAGCCTTTACGAGCAGTACTTC	CASSLTDSLYEQYF
-	few	TRBV5-4	TRBJ2-3	TGTGCCAGCAGCCGACCGGACGGTGCGACTCCAGATACGCAGTATTTT	CASSRPDGATPDTQYF
-	few	TRBV7-9	TRBJ1-1	TGTGCCAGCAGCTTAGAGGACACTGAAGCTTTCTTT	CASSLEDTEAFF
TRBD2	-	TRBV7-6	TRBJ2-2	TGTGCCAGCAGCATGACCAGCGGGATAGGGCCCGGGGAGCTGTTTTTT	CASSMTSGIGPGELFF
-	many	TRBV7-8	TRBJ2-1	TGTGCCAGCAGCTTAAGCTCCTACAATGAGCAGTTCTTC	CASSLSSYNEQFF
-	many	TRBV11-2	TRBJ2-1	TGTGCCAGCAGCTTAGTTAGCCGGCCCTACAATGAGCAGTTCTTC	CASSLVSRPYNEQFF
TRBD1	many	TRBV30	TRBJ1-2	TGTGCCTGGAGTGGGGGTCAGGGGGCTCATGGCTACACCTTC	CAWSGGQGAHGYTF
TRBD1	few	TRBV6-1	TRBJ2-1	TGTGCCAGCAGTCCAGGGGGCTCGAGTGAGCAGTTCTTC	CASSPGGSSEQFF
-	-	TRBV6-1	TRBJ1-1	TGTGCCAGCGAGCCGACAGGTCTGAACACTGAAGCTTTCTTT	CASEPTGLNTEAFF
-	-	TRBV5-4	TRBJ2-2	TGTGCCAGCAGCTTGGGGGGACTTACCGCCACCGGGGAGCTGTTTTTT	CASSLGGLTATGELFF
-	-	TRBV20-1	TRBJ2-7	TGCAGTGCAAAGGGACTGACGGCCTACGAGCAGTACTTC	CSAKGLTAYEQYF
TRBD1	many	TRBV29-1	TRBJ2-1	TGCAGCGTTGGCTTGGGGACAGGGAGTGAGCAGTTCTTC	CSVGLGTGSEQFF
-	-	TRBV20-1	TRBJ2-1	TGCAGTGGCGCCCCCGGGGCGTTTGCCGATGAGCAGTTCTTC	CSGAPGAFADEQFF
-	few	TRBV6-1	TRBJ1-5	TGTGCCAGCAGTGAAGCGCCGGGTTCCAGGGGCAATCAGCCCCAGCATTTT	CASSEAPGSRGNQPQHF
-	few	TRBV27	TRBJ1-1	TGTGCCAGCAGCCATGGGCAGAACACTGAAGCTTTCTTT	CASSHGQNTEAFF
-	-	TRBV24-1	TRBJ1-5	TGTGCCACCAGTGACCAAGACGCTAATCAGCCCCAGCATTTT	CATSDQDANQPQHF
TRBD2	many	TRBV3-1	TRBJ2-5	TGTGCCAGCAGCCAAGATTGGGGGGGAAGGTACCAAGAGACCCAGTACTTC	CASSQDWGGRYQETQYF
-	few	TRBV30	TRBJ1-5	TGTGCCTGGAGCGTCTTGGGGGTTAGGGATCAGCCCCAGCATTTT	CAWSVLGVRDQPQHF
-	few	TRBV5-1	TRBJ2-1	TGCGCCAGCAGCTTAAGCCTAGCGCGGTACAATGAGCAGTTCTTC	CASSLSLARYNEQFF
TRBD2	-	TRBV5-1	TRBJ2-7	TGCGCCAGCAGCGTGGGACTTAGCGGGTTCTACGAGCAGTACTTC	CASSVGLSGFYEQYF